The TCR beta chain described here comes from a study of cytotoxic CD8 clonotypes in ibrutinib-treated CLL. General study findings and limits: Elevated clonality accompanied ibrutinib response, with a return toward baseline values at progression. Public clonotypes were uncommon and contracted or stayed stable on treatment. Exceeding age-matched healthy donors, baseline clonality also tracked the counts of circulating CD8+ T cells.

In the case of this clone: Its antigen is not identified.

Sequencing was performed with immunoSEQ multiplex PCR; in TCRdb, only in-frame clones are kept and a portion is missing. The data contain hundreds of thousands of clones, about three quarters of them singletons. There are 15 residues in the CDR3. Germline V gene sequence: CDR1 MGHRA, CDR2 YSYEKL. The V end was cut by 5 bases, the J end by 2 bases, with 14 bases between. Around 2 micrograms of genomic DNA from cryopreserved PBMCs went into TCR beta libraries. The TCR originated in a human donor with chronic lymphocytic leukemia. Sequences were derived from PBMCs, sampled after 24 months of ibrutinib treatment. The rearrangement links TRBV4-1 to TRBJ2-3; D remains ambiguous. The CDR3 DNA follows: TGCGCCAGCAGCTTCAAACTGGAATCCACAGATACGCAGTATTTT. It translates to CASSFKLESTDTQYF.